A single sample is the source of the 6 T cell receptor beta chains below, sequenced in a study of T-cell reconstitution after alpha-beta-depleted transplantation in children. Construction of the TCRbeta library involved unique molecular identifiers. TCRdb used MiXCR to reprocess the PCR reads, holding one entry per CDR3 protein. The sample contains about 340,000 distinct CDR3 sequences, roughly 13% of which appear only once. Sequencing used PBMCs, obtained from the stem cell graft. These receptor sequences come from a human donor who donated a stem cell graft to a child with Fanconi anemia.

This clonotype has only one observation. The gene calls are TRBV4-1 and TRBJ2-3, with 8 nucleotides matching TRBD2. CDR3 length: 16 amino acids. V shed 3 bases and J 0 bases; nucleotides not matched to a gene: 5. Germline loops: CDR1 MGHRA, CDR2 YSYEKL. Written as DNA, the CDR3 is TGCGCCAGCAGCCAGGTTAGCGGGGCCAGCACAGATACGCAGTATTTT. Residues: CASSQVSGASTDTQYF.

The sample holds many counts of this clonotype. The chain carries TRBV6-5 and TRBJ2-2; 11 nucleotides match TRBD2. CDR1 and CDR2 (germline): MNHEY, SVGAGI. The CDR3 covers 19 residues. V trimming: 0 bases; J trimming: 0 bases; junction bases outside the gene matches: 6. DNA of the CDR3: TGTGCCAGCAGTTACTCGATCCCTAGCGGGGGGTCGAACACCGGGGAGCTGTTTTTT. Translated: CASSYSIPSGGSNTGELFF.

The chain is built from TRBV28 and TRBJ2-7; 9 positions agree with TRBD1. V shed 6 bases and J 4 bases; nucleotides not matched to a gene: 7. The CDR3 extends over 14 amino acids. From germline, CDR1 is MDHEN and CDR2 SYDVKM. The CDR3 region is CASSHRDRGYEQYF. DNA of the CDR3: TGTGCCAGCAGCCACCGCGACAGGGGGTACGAGCAGTACTTC.

V and J are TRBV7-8 and TRBJ1-1; weak D call: TRBD1 (6 bases). This CDR3 is 16 amino acids long. Per the germline V gene, CDR1 is SGHVS and CDR2 is FQNEAQ. V lost 0 bases and J lost 0, with 11 bases in between. The CDR3 region is CASSLAGGGMNTEAFF. As DNA, the CDR3 is TGTGCCAGCAGCTTAGCGGGGGGCGGAATGAACACTGAAGCTTTCTTT.

This clonotype was counted only a few times. This chain joins TRBV30 and TRBJ1-5; D not certain. CDR1 is GTSNPN and CDR2 is SVGIG in the germline V gene (reference sequence). The CDR3 sequence is 14 residues long. V was shortened by 3 bases and J by 0 bases, with 9 bases between the two germline ends. Here the CDR3 reads CAWSVGYSNQPQHF. In nucleotides, the CDR3 is TGTGCCTGGAGCGTGGGGTATAGCAATCAGCCCCAGCATTTT.

This clonotype showed up just a few times. The chain couples TRBV30 to TRBJ1-5; D is uncertain. The CDR3 contains 13 residues. V was cut by 0 bases and J by 4 bases, with 7 bases left in between. Looked up from germline, CDR1 is GTSNPN and CDR2 is SVGIG (reference sequence). CDR3 coding DNA: TGTGCCTGGAGTGTTAAGGGAAATCAGCCCCAGCATTTT. It specifies CAWSVKGNQPQHF.